Listed here are 27 T cell receptor beta chains from one sample, sequenced in a study of shared clonotypes between healthy human individuals. TCRdb keeps only in-frame clones here, not all; method: immunoSEQ multiplex PCR. The sample has approximately 840,000 clones, approximately 97% seen once. Naive CD8 cells comprised CD45RO-negative, CCR7-positively selected cells, excluding terminally differentiated effector memory CD45RA+ cells. Sequencing was carried out using naive CD8+ T cells sorted from blood. The receptors originated from a man aged 25-45 years in good health.

The chain couples TRBV27 to TRBJ2-1; 10 positions match TRBD2. CDR1 MNHEY and CDR2 SMNVEV come from the germline V gene (reference sequence). The CDR3 length is 18 residues. The junction had 11 bases not matched to a gene; V was cut back by 6 bases and J by 0 bases. The CDR3 spells CASRGVRSSGSSYNEQFF. DNA of the CDR3: TGTGCCAGCAGAGGTGTGCGGTCTAGCGGGAGCTCCTACAATGAGCAGTTCTTC.

The V and J genes are TRBV7-8 and TRBJ2-1; the match to TRBD2 covers 10 bases. J was trimmed by 8 bases and V by 1 base; bases with no gene match: 17. In germline, CDR1 is SGHVS, CDR2 FQNEAQ. The CDR3 has 19 residues. The CDR3 bases are TGTGCCAGCAGCTTAGAGTGGGCTAGCGGGAGAGATAACAGAGATGAGCAGTTCTTC. Protein sequence: CASSLEWASGRDNRDEQFF.

On this clone: The same CDR3 also results from other DNA sequences found in this sample. The genes are TRBV6-5 and TRBJ1-5; the D gene is possibly TRBD1 (5 bases). Trimming cost V 2 bases and J 4 bases, with 9 bases left between them. The CDR3 runs to 14 residues. Germline V gene lookup returns CDR1 MNHEY and CDR2 SVGAGI. In DNA form, the CDR3 reads TGTGCCAGCAGTTACGGCGGGGGAAATCAGCCCCAGCATTTT. Translating it yields CASSYGGGNQPQHF.

The chain carries TRBV28 and TRBJ1-2; TRBD1 matches at 7 bases. With V trimmed by 5 bases and J by 4 bases, 13 bases remained unmatched. This CDR3 contains 16 residues. Germline CDR1 MDHEN, CDR2 SYDVKM. CDR3 sequence: CASSETPGQSSYGYTF. The CDR3 region has the DNA TGTGCCAGCAGTGAAACACCGGGACAGTCGAGCTATGGCTACACCTTC.

This clone appeared a single time. The chain has TRBV28 and TRBJ1-2, with TRBD1 as a possible D gene (6 bases). V was trimmed by 5 bases and J by 4 bases, leaving 14 bases between them. The CDR3 runs to 14 residues. The V gene's germline CDR1 is MDHEN and CDR2 SYDVKM. CDR3 in amino acids: CASSPDRPIYGYTF. The DNA of the CDR3 is TGTGCCAGCAGTCCCGACAGGCCAATCTATGGCTACACCTTC.

CDR3 DNA sequence: TGTGCCAGCAGCTATGGACTAGCGGGAGAGAAACGCTACGAGCAGTACTTC. This gives the protein CASSYGLAGEKRYEQYF. The chain joins TRBV7-6 to TRBJ2-7; TRBD2 matches at 13 bases. Germline CDR1 reads SGHVS; CDR2 reads FNYEAQ. V lost 4 bases and J lost 3; bases outside the gene matches: 9. The CDR3 loop spans 17 amino acids.

J is TRBJ2-5 and V is TRBV25-1; tentative D call: TRBD1 (6 bases). Germline V gene sequence: CDR1 MGHDK, CDR2 SYGVNS. The CDR3 has 12 amino acids. Trimming removed 6 bases from V and 1 base from J, with 6 bases in between. The CDR3 here is CASRQGQETQYF. CDR3 bases: TGTGCCAGCAGACAGGGCCAAGAGACCCAGTACTTC.

The chain combines TRBV9 with TRBJ2-3, with D perhaps TRBD2 (6 bases). CDR1 and CDR2 from the germline V gene are SGDLS and YYNGEE. V dropped 4 bases and J dropped 4 bases, with 10 bases sitting between them. CDR3 length equals 13 residues. The CDR3 DNA reads TGTGCCAGCAGCTTTGGAGGGCCAGATACGCAGTATTTT. It is translated as CASSFGGPDTQYF.

The chain carries TRBV6-1 and TRBJ1-2; D perhaps matches TRBD1 (5 bases). This CDR3 spans 12 amino acids. V dropped 7 bases and J dropped 7 bases, with 13 bases sitting between them. From germline, CDR1 is MNHNS and CDR2 SASEGT. The CDR3 DNA is TGTGCCAGCACCCCACCGGGACCTGGCTACACCTTC. Residues: CASTPPGPGYTF.

The chain carries TRBV7-9 and TRBJ2-7; 9 positions match TRBD1. Germline V gene sequence: CDR1 SEHNR, CDR2 FQNEAQ (reference sequence). This CDR3 has 15 residues. V lost 5 bases to trimming and J lost 0 bases; unmatched junction nucleotides: 5. For the CDR3, the DNA is TGTGCCAGCAGCCCGAGGGACAGGGTCTCCTACGAGCAGTACTTC. This codes for CASSPRDRVSYEQYF.

This chain uses TRBV9 with TRBJ1-3; 9 nucleotides align to TRBD1. V shed 0 bases, J shed 7 bases, and the junction held 8 bases outside the gene matches. CDR3 length: 16 residues. Germline V lookup: CDR1 SGDLS, CDR2 YYNGEE. This CDR3 reads CASSVEGTGLGNTIYF. CDR3 coding DNA: TGTGCCAGCAGCGTAGAGGGGACAGGGCTCGGGAACACCATATATTTT.

This clone was seen once. The chain's CDR3 is CASSIRRSFQPQHF. Written as DNA, the CDR3 is TGTGCCAGTAGTATTCGACGTAGTTTTCAGCCCCAGCATTTT. The genes are TRBV19 and TRBJ1-5; D remains ambiguous. Per the germline V gene, CDR1 is LNHDA and CDR2 is SQIVND (reference sequence). This CDR3 is built from 14 residues. V was shortened by 3 bases and J by 6 bases, with 12 bases between the two germline ends.

The chain links TRBV5-1 to TRBJ1-1; D gene unclear. Germline V lookup: CDR1 SGHRS, CDR2 YFSETQ. The CDR3 spans 13 residues. The germline V and J ends were trimmed by 5 bases and 2 bases, with 10 bases remaining between them. The CDR3 here is CASRTALNTEAFF. The CDR3 nucleotides are TGCGCCAGCAGAACAGCCCTAAACACTGAAGCTTTCTTT.

V usage is TRBV7-9 and J usage is TRBJ2-1, with 11 nucleotides matching TRBD2. Germline V gene lookup returns CDR1 SEHNR and CDR2 FQNEAQ (reference sequence). With V trimmed by 5 bases and J by 7 bases, 7 bases remained unmatched. The CDR3 consists of 15 residues. The CDR3 bases are TGTGCCAGCAGCCCTGCTAGCGGGAGGATTAATGAGCAGTTCTTC. Translated, it gives CASSPASGRINEQFF.

V is TRBV13 and J is TRBJ2-7; 8 bases are a match to TRBD1. This CDR3 is built from 14 residues. V lost 5 bases and J lost 5; bases outside the gene matches: 8. Germline CDR1 reads PRHDT; CDR2 reads FYEKMQ (reference sequence). Written as DNA, the CDR3 is TGTGCCAGCAGCAAAGAGGGACAGGAAAACGAGCAGTACTTC. Translated, it gives CASSKEGQENEQYF.

The chain employs TRBV7-6 and TRBJ2-7, with D uncertain. Germline V gene sequence: CDR1 SGHVS, CDR2 FNYEAQ. V lost 0 bases and J lost 4, with 7 bases in between. The CDR3 is 13 residues long. CDR3 nucleotide sequence: TGTGCCAGCAGCTTAGCGCTCGAGTACGAGCAGTACTTC. It encodes CASSLALEYEQYF.

The gene calls are TRBV7-9 and TRBJ1-4; 10 nucleotides match TRBD1. The CDR3 sequence is 15 residues long. Germline V gene data show CDR1 as SEHNR and CDR2 as FQNEAQ (reference sequence). V lost 4 bases, J lost 8 bases, and 7 bases stayed unmatched. CDR3 region: CASSSTGGLGEKLFF. DNA for the CDR3: TGTGCCAGCAGCTCGACAGGGGGCCTCGGAGAAAAACTGTTTTTT.

The chain carries TRBV2 and TRBJ2-1; 9 positions agree with TRBD2. In germline, CDR1 is SNHLY, CDR2 FYNNEI. The CDR3 spans 13 residues. The J segment lost 9 bases and the V segment lost 9 bases, leaving 9 bases of the junction unmatched. This CDR3 reads CASGLAGIVEQFF. The CDR3, as DNA: TGTGCCAGTGGCCTAGCGGGAATTGTTGAGCAGTTCTTC.

V gene TRBV28 combines with J gene TRBJ2-2; TRBD1 agrees at 8 bases. Germline V gives CDR1 MDHEN, CDR2 SYDVKM. V lost 6 bases, J lost 6 bases, and 9 bases stayed unmatched. CDR3 length equals 15 residues. CDR3 region: CASSPGQGFPGELFF. In DNA, the CDR3 is TGTGCCAGCAGCCCCGGACAGGGTTTTCCCGGGGAGCTGTTTTTT.

The rearrangement uses TRBV6-1 and TRBJ2-7, with D tentatively TRBD1 or TRBD2 (5 bases each). Germline V gives CDR1 MNHNS, CDR2 SASEGT. The V gene lost 3 bases and the J gene lost 2 bases, with 14 bases spanning the gap. CDR3 length: 15 amino acids. The CDR3 nucleotides are TGTGCCAGCAGTGACAACCGGGGCCTCCCCTACGAGCAGTACTTC. Translation gives CASSDNRGLPYEQYF.

V gene TRBV11-2 combines with J gene TRBJ1-4, with D tentatively TRBD1 (5 bases). This CDR3 has 16 amino acids. Germline V CDR1 and CDR2: SGHAT, FQNNGV. Trimming cost V 4 bases and J 6 bases, with 18 bases left between them. The CDR3 loop reads CASSSRWAQGDEKLFF. In DNA form, the CDR3 reads TGTGCCAGCAGCTCCAGATGGGCGCAGGGAGATGAAAAACTGTTTTTT.

The chain recombines TRBV2 with TRBJ1-1, with no clear D. CDR1 and CDR2 from the germline V gene are SNHLY and FYNNEI. This CDR3 spans 13 amino acids. Trimming stripped 6 bases from V and 0 bases from J, with 8 bases between. CDR3 nucleotide sequence: TGTGCCAGCAGACAGATCCTGAACACTGAAGCTTTCTTT. Translated, it gives CASRQILNTEAFF.

The V call is TRBV18, the J call TRBJ2-2; possibly TRBD2 for D (5 bases). The V and J ends lost 3 bases and 5 bases respectively, with 13 bases between them. This CDR3 is built from 15 residues. The germline gives CDR1 KGHSH, CDR2 LQKENI. CDR3 amino acids: CASSPPRGETGELFF. The CDR3 DNA follows: TGTGCCAGCTCACCCCCCCGGGGAGAAACCGGGGAGCTGTTTTTT.

The chain has TRBV29-1 and TRBJ2-2, with D perhaps TRBD1 or TRBD2 (5 bases each). With 4 bases removed from V and 7 bases from J, the gap between germline ends came to 10 bases. The CDR3 length is 12 residues. Germline V gene data show CDR1 as SQVTM and CDR2 as ANQGSEA. The CDR3 reads CSVVGDGGELFF. CDR3 nucleotide sequence: TGCAGCGTTGTGGGGGATGGCGGGGAGCTGTTTTTT.

The V gene is TRBV4-3, the J gene TRBJ2-7, with 7 bases fitting TRBD1. J gave up 5 bases and V 1 base, and 17 bases lay outside the gene matches. This CDR3 is built from 18 residues. Germline assignment: CDR1 LGHNA and CDR2 YSLEER. CDR3 bases: TGCGCCAGCAGCCAAGCTTTAGTAGGGGGCAGGGGATCCCACGAGCAGTACTTC. This encodes CASSQALVGGRGSHEQYF.

The V call is TRBV19, the J call TRBJ1-5; the match to TRBD1 covers 8 bases. Germline V gives CDR1 LNHDA, CDR2 SQIVND (reference sequence). Trimming at V came to 3 bases and at J to 6 bases, leaving 4 bases not matched to a gene. The CDR3 is 14 amino acids. CDR3 sequence: CASSMGQGAQPQHF. The CDR3 DNA follows: TGTGCCAGTAGTATGGGGCAGGGGGCTCAGCCCCAGCATTTT.

The gene calls are TRBV6-1 and TRBJ2-3, with 7 bases identical to TRBD2. The junction had 10 bases not matched to a gene; V was cut back by 8 bases and J by 2 bases. This CDR3 has 15 amino acids. Germline lookup yields CDR1 MNHNS and CDR2 SASEGT. The CDR3 DNA follows: TGTGCCAGCTTCGAATCCGGGACTAACACAGATACGCAGTATTTT. It encodes CASFESGTNTDTQYF.